This T cell receptor (beta chain) was retrieved from a study of T cells after yellow fever vaccination (dated by TCRdb to between 2018 and 2021). For the wider study: Libraries from fractions with low cell numbers were prepared with the SMART-Seq v4 Ultra Low Input RNA kit. To follow T-cell clones before and after primary and booster YFV17D yellow fever vaccination, bulk TCR alpha and beta repertoires were sequenced over time. Two healthy male donors, one aged 18 to 30 and one aged 30 to 40 years, made up the cohort. Blood samples were taken at several timepoints before and after primary and secondary immunization, and bulk PBMC replicates and cell subsets were isolated.

The instrument was an Illumina NovaSeq 6000. TCR cDNA was synthesized by 5'RACE template switching, which introduced a universal primer site and unique molecular identifiers. cDNA synthesis was primed from both the TCR alpha and TCR beta constant segments. Libraries were amplified in two PCR steps, with sample barcodes and sequencing adapters added in the second step. Sequencing of libraries was done on Illumina HiSeq 2500 (2x100 bp) or NovaSeq (2x150 bp). Per the source publication's procedure: Demultiplexing of reads and collapsing into UMI consensus sequences were performed with MIGEC, and V(D)J alignment was carried out with MiXCR. Using edgeR on replicate PBMC samples, clonotypes were called vaccine-responding if FDR was below 0.01 and the log2 fold change was above 5 up to day 15. Each bulk clonotype received a CD4 or CD8 identity based on whether the sequenced CD4 or CD8 repertoire contained that clonotype at higher abundance. Using fastp trimming at Q25 and MiXCR clonotype assembly, TCRdb reanalyzed the public sequencing data and kept in-frame beta chains. Each entry merges the rows of one CDR3 protein and shows their most common DNA and genes. These V and J calls are TCRdb output, not the study's own analysis. The sample includes 300,000 or so distinct CDR3 sequences, with 7.5% to 9% observed a single time. In total, the top ten clones hold 3% to 3.5% of the sample.

V is clipped by 6 bases and J by 4 bases, and the sequence between their germline boundaries is 19 bases long. The CDR3, from cysteine to phenylalanine, totals 15 residues. The entry retains the CDR3 DNA only, 45 bases that are in frame from base 1. CDR1 and CDR2 are read off the germline V gene (reference sequence) as DFQATT and SNEGSKA. Taken with the paper, the label for treatment or condition translates to: live attenuated yellow fever vaccine strain. PBMCs were isolated from peripheral blood using a standard Ficoll-Paque protocol. Dynabeads CD4 and CD8 positive selection kits were used to isolate the CD4 and CD8 T-cell fractions. TriZol was used to extract RNA from bulk PBMCs, from CD4 and CD8 fractions, and from dextramer-positive and dextramer-negative fractions. Note on this clonotype: Its antigen target is currently unknown. Base-call qualities are not available, and no considerably larger clone is one nucleotide away.

Summary of the overall study and its limitations: Compared with the primary T-cell response, the secondary T-cell response was weaker but faster, peaking on day 5 rather than day 15. Because only a couple of donors were included in the study, the extent to which the findings can be generalized is limited. Because abundant contaminating clonotypes from the bulk population could be contained in FACS-sorted repertoires, computational filtering was required. A small fraction of clonotypes showed up in both the CD4 and CD8 compartments, probably as a result of convergent recombination. After the booster, most clones that had expanded after primary vaccination were detected again (nearly 97% of CD4 and around nine tenths of CD8), suggesting broad maintenance of memory.

In this chain, TRBV20-1 is recombined with TRBJ2-1; matching of 5 bases hints at TRBD1 as the D gene. This clonotype originated in a man aged 18 to 30 who received the YFV17D yellow fever vaccine. The source material was CD4+ T cells sorted from PBMCs, sampled 5 days after the yellow fever booster vaccination. The bases are TGCAGTGCCCCAAGACCTCCCGACAGATACAATGAGCAGTTCTTC. The resulting protein is CSAPRPPDRYNEQFF.